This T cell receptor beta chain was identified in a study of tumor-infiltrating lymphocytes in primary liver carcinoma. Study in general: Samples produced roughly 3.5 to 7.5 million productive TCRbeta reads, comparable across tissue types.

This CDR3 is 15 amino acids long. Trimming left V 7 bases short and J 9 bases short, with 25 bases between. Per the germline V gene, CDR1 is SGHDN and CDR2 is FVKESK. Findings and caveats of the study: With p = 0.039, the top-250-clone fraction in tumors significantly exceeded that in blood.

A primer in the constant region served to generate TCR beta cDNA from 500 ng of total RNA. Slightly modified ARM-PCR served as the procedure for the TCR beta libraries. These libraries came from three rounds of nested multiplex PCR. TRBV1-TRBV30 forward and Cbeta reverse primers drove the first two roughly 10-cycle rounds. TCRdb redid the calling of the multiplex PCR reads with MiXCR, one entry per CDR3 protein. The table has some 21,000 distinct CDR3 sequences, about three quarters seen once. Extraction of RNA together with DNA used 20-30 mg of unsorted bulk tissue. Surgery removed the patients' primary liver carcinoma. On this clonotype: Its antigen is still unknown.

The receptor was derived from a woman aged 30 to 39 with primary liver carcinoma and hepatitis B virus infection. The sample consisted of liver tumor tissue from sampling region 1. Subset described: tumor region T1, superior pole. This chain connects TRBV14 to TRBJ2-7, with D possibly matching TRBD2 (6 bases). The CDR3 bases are TGTGCCAGCAACCAGGCGGCGGGGACTGACTATGTGCAGTACTTC. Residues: CASNQAAGTDYVQYF.